This T cell receptor (beta chain) came from a study of CD8+ T cells in alopecia areata. Study conclusions and caveats: Alphabeta T cells residing in normal skin are also sequenced in scalp samples.

In each case, RNA was isolated and then reverse transcribed into cDNA as the sequencing template. Libraries were prepared by immunoSEQ multiplex PCR; TCRdb keeps only in-frame clonotypes and omits some of them. This sample has 150,000 to 200,000 clones; 50% to 75% occur once, and the top ten carry roughly 14%. This clone has a handful of counts. What it recognizes is unknown. From germline, CDR1 is SQVTM and CDR2 ANQGSEA. The CDR3 is 12 residues long. V was trimmed by 4 bases and J by 2 bases, leaving 9 bases between them. The source was CD4+ T cells sorted from blood, collected at week 0. The receptor's source is a human donor with alopecia areata. The chain is built from TRBV29-1 and TRBJ2-7; D uncertain. CDR3 coding DNA: TGCAGCGTTGTAAGGGTTGCCTACGAGCAGTACTTC. It translates to CSVVRVAYEQYF.